The 17 T cell receptor beta chains below all came from one sample that was sequenced in a study of preoperative IRX-2 immunotherapy in early breast cancer. Treatment denoted: preoperative locoregional IRX-2 cytokine immunotherapy. Produced via immunoSEQ multiplex PCR; TCRdb's table is partial and in-frame only. This sample has some 29,000 clones, with roughly 90% found just once. Specimen collection occurred from a patient treated with IRX-2 immunotherapy. The receptors were gathered from a human donor with breast cancer.

Comment on this clone: Distinct nucleotide sequences in the sample also encode this CDR3. V and J are TRBV10-3 and TRBJ2-7; 11 nucleotides line up with TRBD1. CDR1 is ENHRY and CDR2 is SYGVKD in the germline V gene. Trimming took 0 bases from V and 4 from J; bases not matched to a gene: 5. There are 16 residues in the CDR3. The CDR3 reads CAISESGGQGGYEQYF. CDR3 sequence (DNA): TGTGCCATCAGTGAGTCGGGGGGACAGGGGGGTTACGAGCAGTACTTC.

The V gene is TRBV18, the J gene TRBJ1-1; D is undetermined. CDR1 and CDR2 from the germline V gene are KGHSH and LQKENI. V dropped 6 bases and J dropped 8 bases, with 13 bases sitting between them. This CDR3 contains 12 residues. CDR3 sequence: CASSQTLPEAFF. The CDR3 DNA follows: TGTGCCAGCTCCCAGACTCTGCCCGAAGCTTTCTTT.

A word on this clone: This specimen includes other DNA sequences encoding the same CDR3. The chain has TRBV2 and TRBJ2-7; 12 positions agree with TRBD1. The CDR3 loop spans 18 amino acids. CDR1 is SNHLY and CDR2 is FYNNEI in the germline V gene. V was pared by 4 bases and J by 7 bases, with 17 bases of the junction left unmatched. CDR3 sequence reads: CASSGLTPQGQGAGEQYF. In DNA form, the CDR3 reads TGTGCCAGCAGTGGACTCACCCCCCAGGGACAGGGGGCGGGTGAGCAGTACTTC.

The rearrangement uses TRBV14 and TRBJ2-7, with D tentatively TRBD1 (6 bases). The germline V gene encodes CDR1 SGHDN and CDR2 FVKESK. There are 15 residues in the CDR3. Trimming shortened V by 0 bases and J by 2 bases, and 11 bases separated the two germline ends. This CDR3 reads CASSQDGRDTYEQYF. The CDR3 nucleotides read TGTGCCAGCAGCCAAGATGGTCGGGACACCTACGAGCAGTACTTC.

The J gene is TRBJ2-7, the V gene TRBV6-4; no firm D call. In germline, CDR1 is MRHNA, CDR2 SNTAGT. This CDR3 is built from 13 residues. V lost 6 bases, J lost 3 bases, and 12 bases lay in between. Here the CDR3 reads CASSNSFYYEQYF. CDR3 sequence (DNA): TGTGCCAGCAGCAACAGCTTTTACTACGAGCAGTACTTC.

This chain connects TRBV5-1 to TRBJ1-5, with unresolved D. V was clipped by 4 bases and J by 0 bases, with 11 bases between them. CDR3 length equals 15 residues. Germline CDR1 is SGHRS and CDR2 is YFSETQ. In DNA, the CDR3 is TGCGCCAGCAGCGCGGACGGTCCTAGCAATCAGCCCCAGCATTTT. This encodes CASSADGPSNQPQHF. Full variable domain (remainder filled in from reference TRBV5-1 and TRBJ1-5): KAGVTQTPRYLIKTRGQQVTLSCSPISGHRSVSWYQQTPGQGLQFLFEYFSETQRNKGNFPGRFSGRQFSNSRSEMNVSTLELGDSALYLCASSADGPSNQPQHFGDGTRLSIL.

The genes are TRBV5-3 and TRBJ2-7; 8 bases are shared with TRBD2. TRBV5-3 is an ORF, and what it does is uncertain. The CDR3 is 14 residues long. J was trimmed by 2 bases and V by 8 bases; bases with no gene match: 9. CDR3 nucleotide sequence: TGTGCCAGCAGCCTCGCGGGGGGACCCTACGAGCAGTACTTC. Translating it yields CASSLAGGPYEQYF.

The rearrangement links TRBV27 to TRBJ2-3, with 9 positions matching TRBD2. This CDR3 contains 14 residues. The germline CDR1 and CDR2 sequences are MNHEY and SMNVEV (reference sequence). Unmatched junction bases numbered 2, after V lost 6 bases and J lost 1 base. The CDR3 sequence: CASSLAGGTDTQYF. The CDR3 region has the DNA TGTGCCAGCAGCTTAGCGGGGGGCACAGATACGCAGTATTTT.

V usage is TRBV19 and J usage is TRBJ2-2, with D possibly matching TRBD1 (7 bases). Trimming removed 6 bases at V and 1 base at J, with 12 bases between. Germline values: CDR1 LNHDA, CDR2 SQIVND (reference sequence). The CDR3 loop spans 15 amino acids. The chain's CDR3 is CASRQGRENTGELFF. In DNA form, the CDR3 reads TGTGCCAGTAGACAGGGGCGGGAGAACACCGGGGAGCTGTTTTTT. Full variable domain (missing parts from reference TRBV19 and TRBJ2-2): DGGITQSPKYLFRKEGQNVTLSCEQNLNHDAMYWYRQDPGQGLRLIYYSQIVNDFQKGDIAEGYSVSREKKESFPLTVTSAQKNPTAFYLCASRQGRENTGELFFGEGSRLTVL.

The chain joins TRBV6-5 to TRBJ1-2, with 7 positions matching TRBD1. The CDR3 covers 13 residues. Germline lookup yields CDR1 MNHEY and CDR2 SVGAGI. The V segment lost 6 bases and the J segment 5 bases; nucleotides outside the gene matches: 6. The CDR3 sequence: CASRIRDRYGYTF. CDR3 DNA: TGTGCCAGCAGAATCCGGGACAGATATGGCTACACCTTC.

The chain carries TRBV9 and TRBJ1-1; 10 bases are a match to TRBD1. V dropped 3 bases and J dropped 4; count of bases not matched to a gene: 3. The CDR3 runs to 14 residues. The germline V gene has CDR1 SGDLS and CDR2 YYNGEE. The CDR3 protein is CASSATGGGTEAFF. The CDR3 DNA reads TGTGCCAGCAGCGCGACAGGGGGCGGCACTGAAGCTTTCTTT.

The CDR3 protein is CASSAGLETQYF. The CDR3 DNA follows: TGTGCCAGTAGTGCAGGGCTAGAGACCCAGTACTTC. V gene TRBV19 combines with J gene TRBJ2-5; the D gene is possibly TRBD1 (5 bases). Trimming removed 5 bases from V and 4 bases from J, with 8 bases in between. The CDR3 contains 12 residues. From germline, CDR1 is LNHDA and CDR2 SQIVND (reference sequence).

The chain recombines TRBV28 with TRBJ2-4; possibly TRBD2 for D (7 bases). This CDR3 comprises 16 residues. V was clipped by 6 bases and J by 2 bases, with 17 bases between them. The V gene's germline CDR1 is MDHEN and CDR2 SYDVKM. CDR3 in DNA: TGTGCCAGCAGCCGAGAGGGGGGGGAAACCAAAAACATTCAGTACTTC. This encodes CASSREGGETKNIQYF.

The V and J genes are TRBV12-5 and TRBJ1-3; possible D gene TRBD1, 5 bases. Trimming took 5 bases from V and 2 from J, leaving 10 bases between them. CDR3 length: 14 residues. Germline V CDR1 and CDR2: LGHNT, FRNRAP. The CDR3 region is CASGAQVTGNTIYF. The CDR3 coding sequence is TGTGCTAGTGGTGCACAGGTAACTGGAAACACCATATATTTT.

The J gene is TRBJ2-3, the V gene TRBV6-6; TRBD2 aligns across 11 bases. The CDR3 totals 15 residues. Trimming at V came to 6 bases and at J to 4 bases, leaving 6 bases not matched to a gene. Germline-derived CDR1 and CDR2 are MNHNY and SVGAGI (reference sequence). The CDR3 DNA reads as TGTGCCAGCAGACTAGCGGGAGTCCCCCCAGATACGCAGTATTTT. It is translated as CASRLAGVPPDTQYF.

The CDR3 sequence: CASSQDWDSYSYNEQFF. CDR3 sequence (DNA): TGTGCCAGCAGCCAAGATTGGGACTCTTACTCCTACAATGAGCAGTTCTTC. The chain combines TRBV4-2 with TRBJ2-1, with D tentatively TRBD2 (6 bases). This CDR3 has 17 amino acids. The V gene lost 0 bases and the J gene lost 0 bases, with 12 bases spanning the gap. Germline assignment: CDR1 LGHNA and CDR2 YNFKEQ.

The chain joins TRBV7-9 to TRBJ1-1; D remains unclear. Germline V gives CDR1 SEHNR, CDR2 FQNEAQ (reference sequence). The CDR3 extends over 15 amino acids. The V and J ends lost 3 bases and 0 bases respectively, with 11 bases between them. CDR3 in amino acids: CASSFLINMNTEAFF. The CDR3 DNA reads as TGTGCCAGCAGCTTCCTCATCAACATGAACACTGAAGCTTTCTTT. Based on the CDR3 plus reference TRBV7-9 and TRBJ1-1, the full variable domain is DTGVSQNPRHKITKRGQNVTFRCDPISEHNRLYWYRQTLGQGPEFLTYFQNEAQLEKSRLLSDRFSAERPKGSFSTLEIQRTEQGDSAMYLCASSFLINMNTEAFFGQGTRLTVV.